The clone carrying this T cell receptor (beta chain) has just a few counts. The sample is drawn from a study of CD8+CD57+ T cells in acquired aplastic anemia. V lost 0 bases to trimming and J lost 2 bases; unmatched junction nucleotides: 8. Per germline, CDR1 KGHSH and CDR2 LQKENI. CDR3 length equals 17 residues. TCR beta VDJ and CDR3 profiles were obtained from a genomic DNA template. TCRdb recomputed calls from the reads with MiXCR, one row per CDR3 protein. The table has under 200,000 distinct CDR3 sequences, around half seen once; the top ten hold approximately 2.9%. CD8+CD57+ cell expansion had been shown by flow cytometry in patients chosen for sequencing. Each of the patients presented with severe acquired aplastic anemia. When blood sampling took place, the patients had received no therapy.

This TCR was recovered from a human donor with aplastic anemia. The chain employs TRBV18 and TRBJ2-7; 9 bases line up with TRBD2. Sequencing was carried out using sorted CD4+, CD8+, or CD8+CD57+ T cells (not recorded which) from PBMCs. The CDR3 sequence: CASSPPSASGTPYEQYF. The CDR3, as DNA: TGTGCCAGCTCACCACCATCGGCTAGCGGGACCCCCTACGAGCAGTACTTC.